This entry describes one TCR beta chain. The antigen is not known. This entry comes from a study of CD8 T cells in Susac syndrome. Study-level results: The authors acknowledged that their TCR sequencing and HLA analysis involved a relatively small number of individuals.

Random hexamers were used to reverse transcribe the RNA input (about 0.5 to 1 ug). One entry per CDR3 protein, called by TCRdb with MiXCR from the immunoSEQ multiplex PCR reads. The sample shows approximately 270,000 distinct CDR3 sequences, 85% to 95% of them seen only once. V was pared by 7 bases and J by 1 base, with 12 bases between. Per the germline V gene, CDR1 is SQVTM and CDR2 is ANQGSEA. The CDR3 runs 13 residues. The specimen sequenced was CD4+ T cells from PBMCs. The source of this sequence is a human donor with multiple sclerosis. The V call is TRBV29-1, the J call TRBJ2-3, with D possibly being TRBD1 (6 bases). The CDR3 reads CSAAKGGTDTQYF. Here the CDR3 DNA reads TGCAGCGCAGCAAAGGGGGGCACAGATACGCAGTATTTT.